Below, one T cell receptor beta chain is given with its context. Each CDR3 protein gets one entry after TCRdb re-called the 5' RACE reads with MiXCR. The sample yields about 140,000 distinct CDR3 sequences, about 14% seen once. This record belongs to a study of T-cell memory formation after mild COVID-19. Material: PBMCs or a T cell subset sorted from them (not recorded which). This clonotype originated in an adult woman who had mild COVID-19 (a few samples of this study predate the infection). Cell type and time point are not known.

CDR3 residues: CASSPPTLDYEQYF. DNA of the CDR3: TGTGCCAGCAGTCCCCCGACGTTGGACTACGAGCAGTACTTC. The rearrangement links TRBV28 to TRBJ2-7; D unresolved. Germline CDR1 and CDR2: MDHEN and SYDVKM. The CDR3 sequence is 14 residues long. The V end lost 5 bases, the J end lost 3 bases, and 14 bases lay between the germline ends.